This T cell receptor beta chain was identified during a study of cytomegalovirus exposure and HLA in healthy donors. Broader study findings: A later analysis found that most CMV-associated TCR beta chains appeared HLA-restricted. Accurate predictions that matched the HLA-A and HLA-B alleles of most subjects were reportedly made from TCR beta sequences. Prior analysis indicated that the majority of TCR beta V segments exhibited productivity approximately 87% or approximately 30% of the time.

Worth noting for this clone: Its antigen is unidentified.

The PCR ran on 60 Vbeta and 13 Jbeta primers. Profiled with immunoSEQ multiplex PCR; TCRdb holds only in-frame clones, not every one. The data contain about 130,000 clones, about 73% of them seen just once; the ten biggest clones take up approximately 2%. V lost 6 bases, J lost 0 bases, and 20 bases stayed unmatched. The V gene's germline CDR1 is LNHDA and CDR2 SQIVND (reference sequence). The CDR3 covers 20 residues. V usage is TRBV19 and J usage is TRBJ1-2; 9 bases map to TRBD1. The sequence derives from a woman in her forties in good health and CMV-seropositive. Source material: PBMCs. CDR3 region: CASSKMALRDRAFTNYGYTF. The CDR3, as DNA: TGTGCCAGTAGCAAAATGGCCCTCCGGGACAGGGCTTTCACTAACTATGGCTACACCTTC.